This T cell receptor beta chain was sequenced for a study of shared clonotypes between healthy human individuals. Study details: Three plates were used per donor for CD4 naive, three for CD4 memory, two for CD8 naive and one for CD8 memory.

Comment on this clone: Its target is not known.

All participating donors were Caucasian adults from Nashville, Tennessee. This CDR3 region has 14 residues. From germline, CDR1 is SGHTA and CDR2 FQGNSA. Deletions cut 3 bases from V and 2 bases from J, with 10 bases between. TCRdb's table, derived via immunoSEQ multiplex PCR, lists solely in-frame clones and lacks some. The sample carries over a million clones, approximately 96% recorded once. Study observations and caveats: The authors expected sequencing depth to affect clonotype sharing among donors.

This sequence joins TRBV7-2 and TRBJ1-1; D gene unclear. Material for sequencing was naive CD4+ T cells sorted from blood. As to subset: CD45RA+ positively selected. The receptor was derived from a man aged 25 to 45 in good health. The CDR3 protein is CASSFVRRNTEAFF. The CDR3 DNA is TGTGCCAGCAGCTTTGTCCGACGAAACACTGAAGCTTTCTTT.